This entry lists 19 T cell receptor beta chains sequenced from one sample in a study of T cells in Graves' hyperthyroidism and ophthalmopathy. Amplified TCR beta CDR3 regions derived from RNA transcripts. HTBI primers were employed in a first-round RT-PCR of the TCR CDR3. From the multiplex PCR reads, TCRdb called clonotypes with MiXCR, one entry per CDR3 protein. The table records 200,000 to 250,000 distinct CDR3 sequences, about 17% of them present only once. The sample was blood. The receptors shown here come from a woman aged 45-60 years with Graves' hyperthyroidism.

The V call is TRBV29-1, the J call TRBJ1-2; D is undetermined. Trimming stripped 4 bases from V and 9 bases from J, with 9 bases between. The CDR3 is made up of 10 amino acids. Per germline, CDR1 SQVTM and CDR2 ANQGSEA. The CDR3 region has the DNA TGCAGCGTTGGGGGTTTAAGCTACACCTTC. Its translation: CSVGGLSYTF.

Ten or more counts support this clonotype. The V and J genes are TRBV2 and TRBJ2-1; 8 positions agree with TRBD2. The J segment lost 5 bases and the V segment lost 7 bases, leaving 7 bases of the junction unmatched. This CDR3 region has 14 residues. Germline V gene sequence: CDR1 SNHLY, CDR2 FYNNEI. The CDR3 DNA sequence: TGTGCCAGCAATTTAGGACTAGCCGACAATGAGCAGTTCTTC. Protein sequence: CASNLGLADNEQFF.

This clonotype was recorded a few times. This chain uses TRBV20-1 with TRBJ1-2; a weak D match, TRBD1 (6 bases). The V end was cut by 5 bases, the J end by 8 bases, with 18 bases between. The CDR3 is made up of 13 amino acids. The germline V gene has CDR1 DFQATT and CDR2 SNEGSKA (reference sequence). CDR3 region: CSALGHVLRGYTF. Here the CDR3 DNA reads TGCAGTGCTTTGGGACACGTGTTGCGAGGCTACACCTTC.

This clonotype has only a few counts. The chain is built from TRBV24-1 and TRBJ2-3, with TRBD2 matching over 11 bases. The V and J ends lost 9 bases and 4 bases, in that order; junction bases with no gene match: 14. Germline CDR1 KGHDR, CDR2 SFDVKD. This CDR3 is built from 17 residues. CDR3 amino acids: CATGYPQLAGVSDTQYF. CDR3 nucleotides: TGTGCCACCGGGTATCCCCAACTAGCGGGAGTTTCAGATACGCAGTATTTT.

This clonotype has just one count. The chain has TRBV3-1 and TRBJ1-2; 7 bases align to TRBD1. Per germline, CDR1 LGHDT and CDR2 YNNKEL (reference sequence). Trimming at V came to 3 bases and at J to 6 bases, leaving 7 bases not matched to a gene. The CDR3 spans 14 residues. CDR3 DNA: TGTGCCAGCAGCCACATCCCACAGGGGAATGGCTACACCTTC. Protein: CASSHIPQGNGYTF.

This clonotype was observed at least ten times. The genes are TRBV29-1 and TRBJ2-7; D unresolved. CDR1 SQVTM and CDR2 ANQGSEA come from the germline V gene. The CDR3 is 13 residues long. Between the trimmed V and J ends, which lost 7 bases and 7 bases, there was a span of 20 bases. The CDR3 sequence: CSGSEAGPLEQYF. The CDR3 nucleotides read TGCAGCGGCAGCGAGGCTGGCCCCTTAGAGCAGTACTTC.

This clonotype was observed at least ten times. This chain links TRBV7-2 with TRBJ2-5; no firm D call. There are 12 residues in the CDR3. Germline V gives CDR1 SGHTA, CDR2 FQGNSA. V was shortened by 2 bases and J by 5 bases, with 6 bases between the two germline ends. In DNA form, the CDR3 reads TGTGCCAGCAGCTTATTCCGGGAGACCCAGTACTTC. This codes for CASSLFRETQYF.

The chain couples TRBV11-3 to TRBJ2-2; maybe TRBD1 (5 bases). The V gene's germline CDR1 is SGHNT and CDR2 YENEEA. There are 15 residues in the CDR3. The V gene lost 7 bases and the J gene lost 0 bases, with 12 bases spanning the gap. The CDR3 sequence is CASTSGFANTGELFF. The CDR3 DNA sequence: TGTGCCAGCACTTCAGGGTTCGCGAACACCGGGGAGCTGTTTTTT.

This clonotype was seen only a few times. The V gene is TRBV6-1, the J gene TRBJ1-5, with D perhaps TRBD1 (5 bases). In germline, CDR1 is MNHNS, CDR2 SASEGT. The V and J ends lost 6 bases and 5 bases respectively, with 17 bases between them. The length of the CDR3 is 15 residues. The CDR3 DNA sequence: TGTGCCAGCAGCAGGGAGGGGCCATTGGATCAGCCCCAGCATTTT. Encoded protein: CASSREGPLDQPQHF.

This chain uses TRBV6-9 with TRBJ1-2; 7 nucleotides line up with TRBD1. CDR1 and CDR2 from the germline V gene are MNHGY and SVAAGI. With V trimmed by 3 bases and J by 8 bases, 6 bases remained unmatched. The CDR3 length is 13 residues. This CDR3 reads CASSYEGARGYTF. CDR3 DNA: TGTGCCAGCAGTTACGAGGGGGCGCGGGGCTACACCTTC.

This clonotype was observed at least ten times. V is TRBV2 and J is TRBJ2-7; D possibly corresponds to TRBD1 (6 bases). The CDR3 consists of 13 residues. The V end lost 8 bases, the J end lost 1 base, and 12 bases lay between the germline ends. Germline V gene lookup returns CDR1 SNHLY and CDR2 FYNNEI. The CDR3 spells CASGPGASYEQYF. In DNA, the CDR3 is TGTGCCAGCGGGCCAGGGGCATCCTACGAGCAGTACTTC.

V is TRBV5-1 and J is TRBJ1-1; D remains unclear. Trimming pared 4 bases from V and 7 bases from J, leaving 14 bases between. Per germline, CDR1 SGHRS and CDR2 YFSETQ. This CDR3 region has 13 residues. As DNA, the CDR3 is TGCGCCAGCAGCATCGGGCACGACCATGAAGCTTTCTTT. As protein: CASSIGHDHEAFF.

This clonotype was seen ten or more times. This sequence joins TRBV2 and TRBJ2-5, with 11 nucleotides matching TRBD2. Germline-derived CDR1 and CDR2 are SNHLY and FYNNEI. Trimming took 3 bases from V and 5 from J; bases not matched to a gene: 5. The CDR3 extends over 15 amino acids. DNA of the CDR3: TGTGCCAGCAGTGACCCCCTAGCGGGAGGTGAGACCCAGTACTTC. Protein: CASSDPLAGGETQYF.

For this clonotype: An end of the junction differs from the germline gene, which may be a read error. V gene TRBV20-1 combines with J gene TRBJ2-2; the match to TRBD2 covers 7 bases. This CDR3 is built from 16 residues. Germline V CDR1 and CDR2: DFQATT, SNEGSKA (reference sequence). CDR3 coding DNA: TGCAGTGCTAGAGGCACTAGCGAATGGAACGCCGGGGAGCTGTTTTTT. It yields the protein CSARGTSEWNAGELFF.

At least ten counts were recorded for this clonotype. The chain couples TRBV12-5 to TRBJ2-7; TRBD1 or TRBD2 may be the D gene (5 bases each). V was cut by 2 bases and J by 4 bases, with 21 bases left in between. The CDR3 covers 17 residues. In germline, CDR1 is LGHNT, CDR2 FRNRAP. CDR3 residues: CASGLPTTRDGGYEQYF. The CDR3 DNA follows: TGTGCTAGTGGTTTGCCCACCACCCGGGACGGAGGATACGAGCAGTACTTC.

This clonotype has only a few counts. The rearrangement joins TRBV6-1 to TRBJ1-5; 7 positions match TRBD1. With 8 bases clipped from V and 3 bases from J, the junction kept 10 bases outside the gene matches. CDR1 MNHNS and CDR2 SASEGT come from the germline V gene. This CDR3 spans 15 amino acids. The DNA of the CDR3 is TGTGCCAGCCGATCTGATGGACAGGTCAATCAGCCCCAGCATTTT. This gives the protein CASRSDGQVNQPQHF.

This clonotype was seen at least ten times. V gene TRBV2 combines with J gene TRBJ2-1; 14 positions match TRBD2. Trimming cost V 9 bases and J 6 bases; bases outside gene matches: 7. The CDR3 length is 15 residues. Germline V gene sequence: CDR1 SNHLY, CDR2 FYNNEI. The CDR3 protein is CASLPGLAGVNEQFF. CDR3 DNA: TGTGCCAGTCTTCCGGGACTAGCGGGAGTCAATGAGCAGTTCTTC.

This chain uses TRBV6-1 with TRBJ2-7; D perhaps matches TRBD2 (6 bases). This CDR3 is built from 13 residues. V lost 4 bases and J 2 bases, leaving 9 bases between the germline ends. Germline values: CDR1 MNHNS, CDR2 SASEGT. CDR3 sequence: CASSGGEPYEQYF. CDR3 DNA sequence: TGTGCCAGCAGTGGGGGGGAACCCTACGAGCAGTACTTC.

In its sample, this clonotype was seen a few times. The genes are TRBV5-6 and TRBJ1-1; 8 bases match TRBD1. There are 14 residues in the CDR3. Germline trimming cut 4 bases from V and 4 bases from J; bases unmatched to any gene: 6. Germline V gene data show CDR1 as SGHDT and CDR2 as YYEEEE. CDR3 residues: CASSELDRVTEAFF. The CDR3 DNA reads as TGTGCCAGCAGCGAGCTGGACAGGGTCACTGAAGCTTTCTTT.